The 30 T cell receptor beta chains below all came from one sample that was sequenced in a study of neurological immune-mediated disorders. TCRdb independently ran MiXCR on the 5' RACE reads; one entry per CDR3 protein. The sample shows under 80,000 distinct CDR3 sequences, roughly 5% of them seen only once. Sequenced: PBMCs. These TCRs come from a woman in her 30s with multiple sclerosis.

This clonotype has at least ten counts. The J gene is TRBJ2-7, the V gene TRBV7-9; possibly TRBD1 for D (7 bases). CDR3 size: 14 residues. V was pared by 1 base and J by 5 bases, with 12 bases between. CDR1 and CDR2 from the germline V gene are SEHNR and FQNEAQ (reference sequence). This chain's CDR3 is CASSLERRGDEQYF. CDR3 coding DNA: TGTGCCAGCAGCTTAGAACGCAGGGGGGACGAGCAGTACTTC.

In its sample, this clonotype was seen many times. The V and J genes are TRBV4-1 and TRBJ1-1; 10 nucleotides align to TRBD1. CDR3 length: 15 residues. Germline lookup yields CDR1 MGHRA and CDR2 YSYEKL. With 4 bases clipped from V and 5 bases from J, the junction kept 7 bases outside the gene matches. This CDR3 reads CASSLRDRGGTEAFF. The CDR3 nucleotides read TGCGCCAGCAGCCTCCGGGACAGGGGAGGTACTGAAGCTTTCTTT.

As to this clonotype: A read error is possible here, since a much larger clone lies one base away. V and J are TRBV12-3 or TRBV12-4 and TRBJ2-7, with D maybe TRBD2 (5 bases). The CDR3 covers 13 residues. The V gene lost 5 bases and the J gene lost 2 bases, with 10 bases spanning the gap. CDR3 in DNA: TGTGCCAGCAGTCGGGAAAGGGCCTACGAGCAGTACTTC. Its translation: CASSRERAYEQYF.

This clonotype was found many times. The rearrangement joins TRBV20-1 to TRBJ2-3, with TRBD2 matching 7 bases. CDR1 DFQATT and CDR2 SNEGSKA come from the germline V gene (reference sequence). This CDR3 contains 14 residues. V was clipped by 3 bases and J by 3 bases; unmatched bases: 6. CDR3: CSASHVGGTDTQYF. The CDR3 DNA sequence: TGCAGTGCTAGTCATGTCGGGGGGACAGATACGCAGTATTTT.

This chain uses TRBV20-1 with TRBJ2-7; 10 bases are shared with TRBD1. The ends lost 4 bases at V and 6 bases at J; junction bases unmatched: 6. The CDR3 is 13 residues long. CDR1 and CDR2 (germline): DFQATT, SNEGSKA (reference sequence). CDR3 DNA: TGCAGTGCTACCAGACAGGGGGCCGGCGAGCAGTACTTC. Protein sequence: CSATRQGAGEQYF.

This clonotype was observed a handful of times. The chain links TRBV20-1 to TRBJ1-2, with 10 bases identical to TRBD1. The CDR3 spans 20 residues. V shed 0 bases, J shed 5 bases, and the junction held 21 bases outside the gene matches. CDR1 and CDR2 from the germline V gene are DFQATT and SNEGSKA (reference sequence). As DNA, the CDR3 is TGCAGTGCTAGAGATATTAGGCCCTTCTCGACAGGGGGCCTAGGGTATGGCTACACCTTC. Amino acids: CSARDIRPFSTGGLGYGYTF.

This clonotype has ten or more counts. The chain employs TRBV20-1 and TRBJ2-1; TRBD2 matches 7 bases. The germline V gene has CDR1 DFQATT and CDR2 SNEGSKA (reference sequence). Germline trimming cut 0 bases from V and 0 bases from J; bases unmatched to any gene: 5. The CDR3 spans 16 residues. The CDR3 DNA sequence: TGCAGTGCTAGAGATTCGGGCGGGAGCTCCTACAATGAGCAGTTCTTC. Translated, it gives CSARDSGGSSYNEQFF.

This clonotype appeared many times. The genes are TRBV29-1 and TRBJ1-1; 7 bases are a match to TRBD1. This CDR3 is built from 13 residues. CDR1 and CDR2 (germline): SQVTM, ANQGSEA. J was trimmed by 8 bases and V by 4 bases; bases with no gene match: 10. In DNA form, the CDR3 reads TGCAGCGTTGTGTATACAGAGGACAGGGAAGCTTTCTTT. It encodes CSVVYTEDREAFF.

This clonotype was counted ten times or more. This sequence joins TRBV6-6 and TRBJ2-5, with D possibly being TRBD1 (6 bases). The CDR3 sequence is 13 residues long. V was trimmed by 6 bases and J by 1 base, leaving 9 bases between them. The germline V gene has CDR1 MNHNY and CDR2 SVGAGI (reference sequence). The CDR3 nucleotides read TGTGCCAGCAGGACAGGTTCCCAAGAGACCCAGTACTTC. It codes for CASRTGSQETQYF.

This clonotype has a handful of counts. The chain employs TRBV7-2 and TRBJ1-4, with 8 bases that match TRBD1. V lost 5 bases to trimming and J lost 5 bases; unmatched junction nucleotides: 1. The CDR3 spans 13 residues. The germline CDR1 and CDR2 sequences are SGHTA and FQGNSA. CDR3 region: CASSRDRNEKLFF. CDR3 bases: TGTGCCAGCAGCCGGGACAGGAATGAAAAACTGTTTTTT.

Only a few counts were recorded for this clonotype. With a much larger clone just one base away, this may be a read error. The chain uses TRBV6-5 and TRBJ1-1; the D gene is possibly TRBD1 (5 bases). CDR1 and CDR2 (germline): MNHEY, SVGAGI. The CDR3 runs to 16 residues. Trimming took off 5 bases at V and 7 bases at J, with 23 bases between the two ends. CDR3 residues: CASSPALGESPNEAFF. The CDR3 region has the DNA TGTGCCAGCAGTCCTGCTTTGGGGGAAAGCCCGAATGAAGCTTTCTTT.

This clonotype was recorded at least ten times. The V call is TRBV5-1, the J call TRBJ1-1, with D perhaps TRBD1 (5 bases). CDR1 is SGHRS and CDR2 is YFSETQ in the germline V gene. V lost 0 bases, J lost 3 bases, and 12 bases lay in between. The CDR3 has 15 amino acids. The CDR3, as DNA: TGCGCCAGCAGCTTGGACGCCCCAGGGCACACTGAAGCTTTCTTT. It specifies CASSLDAPGHTEAFF.

This clonotype was detected ten times or more. J is TRBJ2-3 and V is TRBV20-1; 15 bases agree with TRBD2. CDR3 length: 17 residues. Germline V gene lookup returns CDR1 DFQATT and CDR2 SNEGSKA (reference sequence). V trimming: 5 bases; J trimming: 2 bases; junction bases outside the gene matches: 8. The CDR3 sequence is CSAGTSGGLRHTDTQYF. CDR3 in DNA: TGCAGTGCTGGGACTAGCGGGGGGCTTCGCCACACAGATACGCAGTATTTT.

This clonotype has a count of ten or more. V and J are TRBV20-1 and TRBJ2-3; the match to TRBD2 covers 12 bases. Germline CDR1 DFQATT, CDR2 SNEGSKA (reference sequence). The CDR3 sequence is 14 residues long. V shed 6 bases, J shed 2 bases, and the junction held 3 bases outside the gene matches. This CDR3 reads CSATSGGYTDTQYF. Here the CDR3 DNA reads TGCAGTGCCACTAGCGGGGGGTACACAGATACGCAGTATTTT.

This clonotype was observed at least ten times. The V and J genes are TRBV12-3 or TRBV12-4 and TRBJ1-4; D ambiguous. The germline V and J ends were trimmed by 6 bases and 8 bases, with 19 bases remaining between them. The CDR3 has 15 amino acids. Written as DNA, the CDR3 is TGTGCCAGCAGCCAACGGCCTGGGGTTGTCGAAAAACTGTTTTTT. This codes for CASSQRPGVVEKLFF.

This clonotype was observed at least ten times. V and J are TRBV3-1 and TRBJ2-3, with D perhaps TRBD2 (6 bases). Trimming took 3 bases from V and 4 from J, leaving 11 bases between them. CDR1 is LGHDT, CDR2 YNNKEL, per germline (reference sequence). The CDR3 is 14 amino acids. Here the CDR3 reads CASSHPSAADTQYF. The CDR3 DNA sequence: TGTGCCAGCAGCCATCCTAGCGCGGCAGATACGCAGTATTTT.

The sample holds many counts of this clonotype. The chain employs TRBV5-5 and TRBJ2-1; D may be TRBD1 (6 bases). Germline assignment: CDR1 SGHKS and CDR2 YYEKEE (reference sequence). Trimming pared 3 bases from V and 5 bases from J, leaving 12 bases between. The length of the CDR3 is 14 residues. CDR3 DNA: TGTGCCAGCAGCTCAGGGACATCTAACAATGAGCAGTTCTTC. Translating it yields CASSSGTSNNEQFF. Based on the CDR3 plus reference TRBV5-5 and TRBJ2-1, the full variable domain is DAGVTQSPTHLIKTRGQQVTLRCSPISGHKSVSWYQQVLGQGPQFIFQYYEKEERGRGNFPDRFSARQFPNYSSELNVNALLLGDSALYLCASSSGTSNNEQFFGPGTRLTVL.

This clonotype was counted ten times or more. This chain joins TRBV20-1 and TRBJ2-1; possibly TRBD2 for D (5 bases). Trimming shortened V by 2 bases and J by 1 base, and 12 bases separated the two germline ends. Per germline, CDR1 DFQATT and CDR2 SNEGSKA (reference sequence). This CDR3 spans 15 amino acids. The CDR3 nucleotides read TGCAGTGCTAGACAGCAGAGGGTATCCTACAATGAGCAGTTCTTC. It codes for CSARQQRVSYNEQFF.

This clonotype occurred many times. J is TRBJ2-1 and V is TRBV20-1, with D possibly TRBD2 on 6 matching bases. This CDR3 has 12 residues. Germline loops: CDR1 DFQATT, CDR2 SNEGSKA (reference sequence). V dropped 3 bases and J dropped 6 bases, with 9 bases sitting between them. The CDR3 region is CSASGGRNEQFF. The DNA for the CDR3 is TGCAGTGCTAGCGGGGGACGCAATGAGCAGTTCTTC.

This clonotype appeared many times. The chain has TRBV5-8 and TRBJ2-3, with TRBD1 as a possible D gene (5 bases). V lost 5 bases, J lost 2 bases, and 15 bases lay in between. This CDR3 spans 15 amino acids. Germline-derived CDR1 and CDR2 are SGHTS and YDEGEE. As DNA, the CDR3 is TGTGCCAGCAGACCTAGGGGTTCGCACACAGATACGCAGTATTTT. Its translation is CASRPRGSHTDTQYF.

The chain has TRBV12-3 or TRBV12-4 and TRBJ1-4; 9 nucleotides match TRBD1. The CDR3 has 15 residues. V shed 5 bases, J shed 7 bases, and the junction held 8 bases outside the gene matches. CDR3 DNA sequence: TGTGCCAGCAGTCTAAACAGGGGGCGGTCTGAAAAACTGTTTTTT. It encodes CASSLNRGRSEKLFF.

This clonotype was seen at least ten times. V gene TRBV5-1 combines with J gene TRBJ2-1; 10 nucleotides align to TRBD1. Looked up from germline, CDR1 is SGHRS and CDR2 is YFSETQ. V shed 0 bases and J 4 bases; nucleotides not matched to a gene: 1. The CDR3 is 15 residues long. CDR3 amino acids: CASSLGQGAYNEQFF. Here the CDR3 DNA reads TGCGCCAGCAGCTTGGGACAGGGGGCTTACAATGAGCAGTTCTTC.

This clonotype has a count of ten or more. This chain connects TRBV3-1 to TRBJ2-4; possibly TRBD2 for D (6 bases). CDR3 size: 20 residues. CDR1 is LGHDT and CDR2 is YNNKEL in the germline V gene (reference sequence). Trimming cost V 1 base and J 0 bases, with 22 bases left between them. CDR3 DNA: TGTGCCAGCAGCCAAGTCTATCTCCCCGGGGGTGGCTTAGCCAAAAACATTCAGTACTTC. Protein: CASSQVYLPGGGLAKNIQYF.

This clonotype was found many times. Germline and junction disagree at one end, which may indicate a read error. This chain links TRBV2 with TRBJ1-5; a possible D gene is TRBD1 (5 bases). Germline-derived CDR1 and CDR2 are SNHLY and FYNNEI. The CDR3 spans 14 residues. The CDR3 loop reads CASRSDRANQPQNF. CDR3 in DNA: TGTGCCAGCAGGTCCGACAGAGCCAATCAGCCCCAGAATTTT.

This clonotype occurred many times. The chain combines TRBV10-2 with TRBJ2-7, with 9 bases that match TRBD2. V gave up 9 bases and J gave up 2 bases; unmatched junction bases: 8. Germline V CDR1 and CDR2: WSHSY, SAAADI. The CDR3 has 14 residues. In DNA, the CDR3 is TGCGCCAGTAAGCTTAGCGGGGGCCCCTACGAGCAGTACTTC. Amino acids: CASKLSGGPYEQYF.

V and J are TRBV5-5 and TRBJ1-2; D is possibly TRBD1 (5 bases). Germline CDR1 and CDR2: SGHKS and YYEKEE (reference sequence). This CDR3 has 13 residues. The germline V and J ends were trimmed by 4 bases and 7 bases, with 14 bases remaining between them. The CDR3 reads CASSHDSPFGYTF. As DNA, the CDR3 is TGTGCCAGCAGCCACGACAGTCCCTTTGGCTACACCTTC.

The CDR3 is CASSFSRTSGGPYQETQYF. As DNA, the CDR3 is TGCGCCAGCAGCTTTAGTAGGACTAGCGGGGGCCCGTACCAAGAGACCCAGTACTTC. The chain recombines TRBV5-1 with TRBJ2-5, with 13 bases aligning to TRBD2. Germline CDR1 and CDR2: SGHRS and YFSETQ. The V and J ends lost 2 bases and 0 bases, in that order; junction bases with no gene match: 10. This CDR3 has 19 amino acids.

Ten or more counts support this clonotype. This chain links TRBV20-1 with TRBJ1-1; TRBD1 is a possible D gene (5 bases). Trimming removed 5 bases from V and 0 bases from J, with 19 bases in between. The germline V gene encodes CDR1 DFQATT and CDR2 SNEGSKA (reference sequence). The CDR3 extends over 16 amino acids. In DNA, the CDR3 is TGCAGTGCTGGGCAGAACAGGAGGAGCATGAACACTGAAGCTTTCTTT. It is translated as CSAGQNRRSMNTEAFF.

This clonotype showed up many times. The chain combines TRBV20-1 with TRBJ2-1, with a weak D call TRBD2 (6 bases). The CDR3 has 15 residues. The V end lost 0 bases, the J end lost 8 bases, and 17 bases lay between the germline ends. In germline, CDR1 is DFQATT, CDR2 SNEGSKA (reference sequence). CDR3 in DNA: TGCAGTGCTAGAGATTTAGCGGTAGCGAGGGATGAGCAGTTCTTC. As protein: CSARDLAVARDEQFF.

This clonotype was counted at least ten times. At one of its ends the junction is not consistent with the germline gene, which may arise from a read error. The chain is built from TRBV20-1 and TRBJ1-6, with TRBD1 as a possible D gene (6 bases). The CDR3 is 17 amino acids. CDR1 and CDR2 from the germline V gene are DFQATT and SNEGSKA (reference sequence). The CDR3 DNA follows: TGCAGTGCTAGACTACAACGCGGGGGCTCCTATAATTCACCCCTCAACTTT. Its translation is CSARLQRGGSYNSPLNF.